This section outlines one T cell receptor (beta chain) sequence together with its context. Its matching antigen is unknown. These data belong to a study of identical twins. Findings of the study overall: Carriage of fewer insertions was seen in abundant cord blood beta clonotypes, whereas memory repertoires showed none.

A universal primer site was incorporated via template switching, and the cDNA contained unique molecular identifiers. TCRdb analysed the 5' RACE reads with MiXCR anew, one entry per CDR3 protein. Of 450,000 to 650,000 distinct CDR3 sequences listed, roughly 9.5% are singletons. The CDR3 contains 16 residues. With 7 bases removed from V and 2 bases from J, the gap between germline ends came to 18 bases. Germline V gene data show CDR1 as LNHDA and CDR2 as SQIVND (reference sequence). This sample also belongs to another study, concerning yellow fever vaccine responses in identical twins.

The chain has TRBV19 and TRBJ2-4; no reliable D call. The TCR originated in a woman aged 18 to 35 in good health. Material for sequencing was PBMCs. The DNA of the CDR3 is TGTGCCAGTAACCCCGGCCCAAGGGTTACCAAAAACATTCAGTACTTC. Amino acid sequence: CASNPGPRVTKNIQYF.